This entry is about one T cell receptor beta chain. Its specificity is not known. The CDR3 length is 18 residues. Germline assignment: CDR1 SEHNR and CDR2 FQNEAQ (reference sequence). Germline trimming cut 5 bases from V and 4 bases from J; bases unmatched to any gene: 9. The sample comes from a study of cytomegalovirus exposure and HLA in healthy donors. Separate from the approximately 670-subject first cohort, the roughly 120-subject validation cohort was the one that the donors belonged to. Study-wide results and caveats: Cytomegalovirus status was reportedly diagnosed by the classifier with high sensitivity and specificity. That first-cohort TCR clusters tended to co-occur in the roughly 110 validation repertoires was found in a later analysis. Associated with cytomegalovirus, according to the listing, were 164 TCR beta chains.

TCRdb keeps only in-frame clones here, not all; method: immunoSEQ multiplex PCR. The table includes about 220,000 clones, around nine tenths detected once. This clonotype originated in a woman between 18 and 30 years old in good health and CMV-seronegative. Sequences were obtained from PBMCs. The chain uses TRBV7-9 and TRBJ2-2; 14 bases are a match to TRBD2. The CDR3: CASSPGTSGRGSTGELFF. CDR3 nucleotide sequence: TGTGCCAGCAGCCCTGGGACTAGCGGGAGAGGGTCCACCGGGGAGCTGTTTTTT.